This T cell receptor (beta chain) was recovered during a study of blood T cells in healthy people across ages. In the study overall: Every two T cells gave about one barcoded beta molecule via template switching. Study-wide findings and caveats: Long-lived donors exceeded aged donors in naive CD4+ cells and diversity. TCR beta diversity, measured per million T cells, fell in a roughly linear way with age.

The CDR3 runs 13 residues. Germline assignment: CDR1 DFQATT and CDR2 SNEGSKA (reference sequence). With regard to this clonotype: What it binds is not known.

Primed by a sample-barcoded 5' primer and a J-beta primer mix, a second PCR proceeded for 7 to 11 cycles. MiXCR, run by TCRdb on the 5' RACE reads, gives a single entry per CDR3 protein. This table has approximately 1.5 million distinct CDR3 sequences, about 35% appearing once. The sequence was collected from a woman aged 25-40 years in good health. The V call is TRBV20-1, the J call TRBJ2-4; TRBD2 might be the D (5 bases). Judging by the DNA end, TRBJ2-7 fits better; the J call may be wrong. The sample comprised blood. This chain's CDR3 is CSRRGSRKDEQYF. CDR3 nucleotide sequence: TGCAGTCGTCGAGGGAGTAGAAAGGACGAGCAGTACTTC.